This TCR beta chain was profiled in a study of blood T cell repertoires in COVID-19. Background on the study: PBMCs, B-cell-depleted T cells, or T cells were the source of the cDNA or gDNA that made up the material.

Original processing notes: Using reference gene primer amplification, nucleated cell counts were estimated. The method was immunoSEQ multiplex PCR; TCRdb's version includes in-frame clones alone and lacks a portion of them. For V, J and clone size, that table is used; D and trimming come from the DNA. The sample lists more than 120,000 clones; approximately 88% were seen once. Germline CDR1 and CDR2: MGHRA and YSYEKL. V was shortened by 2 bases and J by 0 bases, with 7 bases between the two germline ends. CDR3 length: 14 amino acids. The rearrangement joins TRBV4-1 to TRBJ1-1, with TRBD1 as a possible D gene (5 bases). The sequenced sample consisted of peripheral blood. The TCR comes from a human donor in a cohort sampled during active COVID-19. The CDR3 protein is CASSQQGLNTEAFF. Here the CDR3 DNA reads TGCGCCAGCAGCCAACAGGGCTTGAACACTGAAGCTTTCTTT.